These T cell receptor beta chains were read from a single sample in a study of blood T cell repertoires in COVID-19. Profiling relied on immunoSEQ multiplex PCR, and the TCRdb table lists in-frame clones only, not all of them. The table includes fewer than 25,000 clones, around 88% detected once. The sample consisted of peripheral blood. The receptors come from a human donor with acute or convalescent COVID-19. The donor label of this sample is uncertain. Both conserved end residues are part of each CDR3. D genes are given only for firm matches. Clone size, where shown, is once, few, many, or a class for clones that have expanded.

TRBV7-8	TRBJ2-2	TRBD2	-	TGTGCCAGCAGCCTCGGACTAGCGGGCCCCGGGGAGCTGTTTTTT	CASSLGLAGPGELFF
TRBV4-1	TRBJ2-7	TRBD2	-	TGCGCCAGCAGCCAATCGCCGACCTTCCGGCGGGGGGCGCCCTACGAGCAGTACTTC	CASSQSPTFRRGAPYEQYF
TRBV6-5	TRBJ1-4	-	-	TGTGCCAGCAGTTACAGACATAATGAAAAACTGTTTTTT	CASSYRHNEKLFF
TRBV12-1	TRBJ2-7	-	-	TGTGCCAGCAGCAGGGGACTAGAACTTCCCCTTTTACTATACTACGAGCAGTACTTC	CASSRGLELPLLLYYEQYF
TRBV5-1	TRBJ1-6	-	-	TGCGCCAGCAGCTTGGGGGGGGACTGGAATTCACCCCTCCACTTT	CASSLGGDWNSPLHF
TRBV30	TRBJ1-2	TRBD1	-	TGTGCCTGGAGCGTCGGTGACAGGGGCTCTGATGGCTACACCTTC	CAWSVGDRGSDGYTF
TRBV3-1/TRBV3-2	TRBJ2-1	TRBD2	-	TGTGCCAGCAGCCGCTCGGGAGCGGGAGCATACAATGAGCAGTTCTTC	CASSRSGAGAYNEQFF
TRBV5-3	TRBJ2-1	-	-	TGTGCCAGAAGTCGTACGTGGGGGGCCTACAATGAGCAGTTCTTC	CARSRTWGAYNEQFF
TRBV5-1	TRBJ2-3	-	-	TGCGCCAGCAGCTTGTTGACCGCGACAGCTAGCACAGATACGCAGTATTTT	CASSLLTATASTDTQYF
TRBV20-1	TRBJ2-2	-	-	TGCAGTGTACAGAAAACCGGGGAGCTGTTTTTT	CSVQKTGELFF
TRBV11-2	TRBJ2-3	-	-	TGTGCCAGCACCCCGAGCCGGGGAAGGGGCACAGATACGCAGTATTTT	CASTPSRGRGTDTQYF
TRBV19	TRBJ1-1	-	-	TGTGCCAGTAGTCGCGGACGAGGGGGCACTGAAGCTTTCTTT	CASSRGRGGTEAFF
TRBV5-1	TRBJ2-2	TRBD2	-	TGCGCCAGCAGCGTTAGCGGGACACGCACCGGGGAGCTGTTTTTT	CASSVSGTRTGELFF
TRBV29-1	TRBJ2-1	-	-	TGCAGCGTTGAAGGGGGCAGGGAGGTCATCAATGAGCAGTTCTTC	CSVEGGREVINEQFF
TRBV18	TRBJ2-2	-	-	TGTGCCAGCTCACCAAACAAGAACACCGGGGAGCTGTTTTTT	CASSPNKNTGELFF
TRBV5-1	TRBJ2-5	TRBD2	few	TGCGCCAGCAGCCAAGGACTAGCGGGAAAGGGAGAGACCCAGTACTTC	CASSQGLAGKGETQYF
TRBV19	TRBJ1-1	TRBD1	-	TGTGCCAGTATGGACTTGGGACAGGAAGCTTTCTTT	CASMDLGQEAFF
TRBV7-8	TRBJ1-6	-	-	TGTGCCAGCAGCTTAGCGCGGTTCTACAGGCGAAATCAGTCTTCACCCCTCCACTTT	CASSLARFYRRNQSSPLHF
TRBV27	TRBJ2-7	-	-	TGTGCCTCCGGCGGTGGCTTCTCCTACGAGCAGTACTTC	CASGGGFSYEQYF
TRBV19	TRBJ2-7	TRBD1	-	TGTGCCAGTAGTGGACAGGCCAGCTCCTACGAGCAGTACTTC	CASSGQASSYEQYF
TRBV7-2	TRBJ1-1	-	few	TGTGCCAGCAAGACAGGTTTCACTGAAGCTTTCTTT	CASKTGFTEAFF
TRBV7-3	TRBJ2-5	TRBD2	-	TGTGCCAGCAGCTCCCTAGGACTAGCGGGGGTACGGGAGACCCAGTACTTC	CASSSLGLAGVRETQYF
TRBV6-4	TRBJ2-1	-	once	TGTGCCAGCAGCCCGGACGGGGATGAGCAGTTCTTC	CASSPDGDEQFF
TRBV4-3	TRBJ1-2	TRBD1	-	TGCGCCAGCAGCCAAGATTGGAGGACAGGAATTGGCTACACCTTC	CASSQDWRTGIGYTF
TRBV23-1	TRBJ2-1	-	-	TGCGCCAGCAGTCAATCAATTCCCTCCTATCTGTATGAGCAGTTCTTC	CASSQSIPSYLYEQFF
TRBV5-4	TRBJ2-7	TRBD1	-	TGTGCCAGCAGCGCCCGGGACAGGGCTTCCTACGAGCAGTACTTC	CASSARDRASYEQYF
TRBV30	TRBJ2-7	TRBD1	-	TGTGCCTGGAGAGACAGGGGGACCTACGAGCAGTACTTC	CAWRDRGTYEQYF
TRBV10-3	TRBJ1-1	TRBD1	-	TGTGCCATCAGTGGACAGGGGGAAGCTTTCTTT	CAISGQGEAFF
TRBV2	TRBJ1-3	TRBD1	-	TGTGCCAGCAGTCTGACAGGGGCCTCCTCTGGAAACACCATATATTTT	CASSLTGASSGNTIYF